Listed here are 14 T cell receptor beta chains from one sample, sequenced in a study of control samples from healthy donors and cancer patients. The repertoire was sequenced with immunoSEQ multiplex PCR; TCRdb's copy has only in-frame clones and lacks some. The sample contains 200,000 to 250,000 clones, over 90% of which appear only once. The sequencing input was blood. The receptor source for this set is a man aged 45 to 65 in good health.

The chain couples TRBV3-1 (or the pseudogene TRBV3-2) to TRBJ2-3; D unresolved. This CDR3 is 16 amino acids long. The germline V and J ends were trimmed by 1 base and 4 bases, with 15 bases remaining between them. Germline CDR1 LGHDT, CDR2 YNNKEL (reference sequence). CDR3 coding DNA: TGTGCCAGCAGCCAAGTACGTCCTACGAGCGCAGATACGCAGTATTTT. It yields the protein CASSQVRPTSADTQYF.

The gene calls are TRBV2 and TRBJ2-2, with D tentatively TRBD2 (5 bases). Germline V gene data show CDR1 as SNHLY and CDR2 as FYNNEI. Trimming removed 2 bases from V and 4 bases from J, with 8 bases in between. The CDR3 loop spans 14 amino acids. As DNA, the CDR3 is TGTGCCAGCAGTGAATATGGGAGCACCGGGGAGCTGTTTTTT. It yields the protein CASSEYGSTGELFF.

The table lists this clone with a count of one. The chain recombines TRBV27 with TRBJ2-7, with 8 bases matching TRBD1. Germline V gene data show CDR1 as MNHEY and CDR2 as SMNVEV (reference sequence). The V gene end was trimmed by 5 bases and the J gene end by 3 bases; junction bases not matched to a gene: 6. The CDR3 has 14 residues. Written as DNA, the CDR3 is TGTGCCAGCAGTGCTACCGGGACAGGCTACGAGCAGTACGTC. Translation gives CASSATGTGYEQYV.

V and J are TRBV6-1 and TRBJ1-5; D is possibly TRBD1 (6 bases). Germline-derived CDR1 and CDR2 are MNHNS and SASEGT. The V and J ends lost 3 bases and 0 bases respectively, with 24 bases between them. The CDR3 is 20 residues long. The CDR3 region has the DNA TGTGCCAGCAGTGATGGAGCTACAGGGAGTTCTACACTTAGCAATCAGCCCCAGCATTTT. Translation: CASSDGATGSSTLSNQPQHF.

This chain uses TRBV20-1 with TRBJ2-7; weak D call: TRBD2 (5 bases). Per germline, CDR1 DFQATT and CDR2 SNEGSKA (reference sequence). The CDR3 runs to 12 residues. Trimming removed 3 bases at V and 2 bases at J, with 8 bases between. CDR3 sequence reads: CSASPGTYEQYF. The CDR3 region has the DNA TGCAGTGCTAGTCCCGGGACCTACGAGCAGTACTTC.

V and J are TRBV9 and TRBJ1-2; weak D call: TRBD1 (6 bases). Germline V gene sequence: CDR1 SGDLS, CDR2 YYNGEE. This CDR3 is built from 14 residues. V lost 3 bases, J lost 4 bases, and 13 bases lay in between. The CDR3 DNA is TGTGCCAGCAGCGCTCAGACAGGTCTCTATGGCTACACCTTC. Its protein product is CASSAQTGLYGYTF. Full variable domain (remainder filled in from reference TRBV9 and TRBJ1-2): DSGVTQTPKHLITATGQRVTLRCSPRSGDLSVYWYQQSLDQGLQFLIQYYNGEERAKGNILERFSAQQFPDLHSELNLSSLELGDSALYFCASSAQTGLYGYTFGSGTRLTVV.

The chain employs TRBV10-3 and TRBJ2-1; no reliable D call. This CDR3 is built from 17 residues. The germline V gene has CDR1 ENHRY and CDR2 SYGVKD. The germline V and J ends were trimmed by 6 bases and 8 bases, with 26 bases remaining between them. CDR3: CAIREEVSTYGRDEQFF. The CDR3 region has the DNA TGTGCCATCAGAGAAGAGGTGTCAACTTACGGAAGGGATGAGCAGTTCTTC.

V usage is TRBV12-3 or TRBV12-4 and J usage is TRBJ1-1; no clear D gene. Trimming shortened V by 3 bases and J by 11 bases, and 10 bases separated the two germline ends. CDR3 length: 11 amino acids. CDR3 bases: TGTGCCAGCAGTTTTGGGATGACGGCTTTCTTT. Its translation: CASSFGMTAFF.

V and J are TRBV3-1 (or the pseudogene TRBV3-2) and TRBJ2-7, with 8 nucleotides matching TRBD2. CDR1 LGHDT and CDR2 YNNKEL come from the germline V gene (reference sequence). The length of the CDR3 is 18 residues. V dropped 0 bases and J dropped 2; count of bases not matched to a gene: 12. CDR3 residues: CASSQEKCRGGPPYEQYF. CDR3 DNA: TGTGCCAGCAGCCAAGAGAAATGTCGGGGGGGGCCACCCTACGAGCAGTACTTC.

The chain recombines TRBV7-9 with TRBJ2-2, with 9 bases lining up with TRBD2. In germline, CDR1 is SEHNR, CDR2 FQNEAQ (reference sequence). V dropped 5 bases and J dropped 0; count of bases not matched to a gene: 7. This CDR3 comprises 17 residues. The CDR3 nucleotides are TGTGCCAGCAGCCAACAAAGCGGGGGGACGAACACCGGGGAGCTGTTTTTT. Its translation: CASSQQSGGTNTGELFF.

This rearrangement joins TRBV18 to TRBJ2-3; TRBD2 matches 8 bases. This CDR3 spans 12 amino acids. V lost 4 bases and J lost 6; bases outside the gene matches: 0. The germline V gene has CDR1 KGHSH and CDR2 LQKENI. Here the CDR3 reads CASSRGRDTQYF. The DNA of the CDR3 is TGTGCCAGCTCACGCGGGAGGGATACGCAGTATTTT.

The chain recombines TRBV11-3 with TRBJ2-3; 10 bases are shared with TRBD2. The CDR3 runs 16 residues. The germline V gene has CDR1 SGHNT and CDR2 YENEEA. V was clipped by 3 bases and J by 4 bases; unmatched bases: 7. CDR3 amino acids: CASSFSSGGRADTQYF. In DNA, the CDR3 is TGTGCCAGCAGCTTCTCTAGCGGGGGTCGAGCAGATACGCAGTATTTT.

The chain links TRBV9 to TRBJ1-1; possible D gene TRBD1, 5 bases. The CDR3 is 16 amino acids. V lost 2 bases and J 1 base, leaving 15 bases between the germline ends. The germline CDR1 and CDR2 sequences are SGDLS and YYNGEE. CDR3 sequence: CASSVTGDFWNTEAFF. In DNA, the CDR3 is TGTGCCAGCAGCGTCACCGGGGACTTTTGGAACACTGAAGCTTTCTTT.

As concerns this clone: One end of the junction varies from germline; a read error may be responsible. The V call is TRBV5-1, the J call TRBJ1-1; possibly TRBD1 for D (6 bases). The CDR3 has 13 amino acids. Germline V gene data show CDR1 as SGHRS and CDR2 as YFSETQ. CDR3 loop: CASRLDSNTEAFF. The CDR3 nucleotides are TGCGCCAGCAGGTTGGACAGCAACACTGAAGCTTTCTTT.